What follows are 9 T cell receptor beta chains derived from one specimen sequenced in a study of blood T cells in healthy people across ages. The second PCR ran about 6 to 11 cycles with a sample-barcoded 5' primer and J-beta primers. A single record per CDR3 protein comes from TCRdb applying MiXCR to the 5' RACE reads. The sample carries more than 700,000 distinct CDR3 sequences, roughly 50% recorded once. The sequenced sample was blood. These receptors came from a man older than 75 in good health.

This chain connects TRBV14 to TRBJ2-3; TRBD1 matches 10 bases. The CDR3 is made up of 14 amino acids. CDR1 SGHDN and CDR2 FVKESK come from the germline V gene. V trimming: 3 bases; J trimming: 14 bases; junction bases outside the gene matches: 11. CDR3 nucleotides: TGTGCCAGCAGCCAGACAGGGGGCAAAGGATACGCGTATTTT. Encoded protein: CASSQTGGKGYAYF.

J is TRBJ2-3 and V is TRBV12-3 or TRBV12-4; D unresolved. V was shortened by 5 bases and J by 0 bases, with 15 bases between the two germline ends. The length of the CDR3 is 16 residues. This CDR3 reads CASSPITTPSTDTQYF. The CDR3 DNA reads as TGTGCCAGCAGTCCAATAACAACTCCGAGCACAGATACGCAGTATTTT.

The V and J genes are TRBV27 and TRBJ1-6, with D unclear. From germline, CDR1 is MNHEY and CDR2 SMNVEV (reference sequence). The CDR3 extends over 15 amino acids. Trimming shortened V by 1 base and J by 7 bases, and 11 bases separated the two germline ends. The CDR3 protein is CASSLYGRRNSPLHF. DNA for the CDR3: TGTGCCAGCAGTTTATATGGACGCAGAAATTCACCCCTCCACTTT.

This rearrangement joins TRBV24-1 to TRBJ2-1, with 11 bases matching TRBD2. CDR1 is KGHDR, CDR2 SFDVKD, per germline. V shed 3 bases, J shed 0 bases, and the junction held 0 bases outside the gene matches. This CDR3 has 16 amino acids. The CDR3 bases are TGTGCCACCAGTGATACTAGCGGGGGCTCCTACAATGAGCAGTTCTTC. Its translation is CATSDTSGGSYNEQFF.

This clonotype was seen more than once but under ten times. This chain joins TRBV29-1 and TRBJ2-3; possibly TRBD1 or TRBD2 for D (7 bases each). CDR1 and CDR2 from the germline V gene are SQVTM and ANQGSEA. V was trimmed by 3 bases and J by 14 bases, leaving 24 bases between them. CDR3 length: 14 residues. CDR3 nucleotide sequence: TGCAGCGTTGACCGCAGGGGAGGGGACAGATACGCGTATTTT. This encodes CSVDRRGGDRYAYF.

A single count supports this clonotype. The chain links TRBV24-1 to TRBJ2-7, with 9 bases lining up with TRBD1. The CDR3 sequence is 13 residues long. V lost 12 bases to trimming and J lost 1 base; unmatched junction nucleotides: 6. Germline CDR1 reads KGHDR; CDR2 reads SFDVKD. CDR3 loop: CAVRDRVSYEQYF. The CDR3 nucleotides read TGTGCCGTCCGGGACAGGGTTTCCTACGAGCAGTACTTC.

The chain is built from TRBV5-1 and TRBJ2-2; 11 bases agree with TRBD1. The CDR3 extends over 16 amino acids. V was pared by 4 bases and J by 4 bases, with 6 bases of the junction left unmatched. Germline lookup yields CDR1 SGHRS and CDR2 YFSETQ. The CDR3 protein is CASSPGQGVRTGELFF. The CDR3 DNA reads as TGCGCCAGCAGCCCGGGACAGGGGGTCCGCACCGGGGAGCTGTTTTTT.

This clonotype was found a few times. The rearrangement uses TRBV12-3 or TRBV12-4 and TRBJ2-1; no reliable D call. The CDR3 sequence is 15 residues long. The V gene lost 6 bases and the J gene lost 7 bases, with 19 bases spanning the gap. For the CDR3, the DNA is TGTGCCAGCAGCTCCCCTCCCCAGTTAGTTAATGAGCAGTTCTTC. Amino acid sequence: CASSSPPQLVNEQFF.

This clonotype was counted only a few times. DNA for the CDR3: TGTGCCAGCACCCTAAACGCGGCAGGGGGCTGGCGCTATGGCTACACCTTC. Translating gives CASTLNAAGGWRYGYTF. The rearrangement joins TRBV6-2 or TRBV6-3 to TRBJ1-2, with TRBD1 identical over 8 bases. The V segment lost 7 bases and the J segment 4 bases; nucleotides outside the gene matches: 17. Germline V gene sequence: CDR1 MNHEY, CDR2 SVGEGT. The CDR3 covers 17 residues.